The 3 T cell receptor beta chains given below trace back to one sample, sequenced in a study of blood T cell repertoires in COVID-19. Data came from immunoSEQ multiplex PCR; TCRdb stores just in-frame clones and leaves some out. The table lists about 84,000 clones, over 80% of them singletons. What was sequenced was peripheral blood. The receptor set was obtained from an elderly woman with acute or convalescent COVID-19.

V is TRBV4-1 and J is TRBJ1-4; 8 positions match TRBD1. V gave up 0 bases and J gave up 2 bases; unmatched junction bases: 8. Germline assignment: CDR1 MGHRA and CDR2 YSYEKL. The CDR3 has 18 residues. The CDR3 spells CASSQEGQGLSTNEKLFF. CDR3 DNA sequence: TGCGCCAGCAGCCAAGAAGGACAGGGACTTTCTACTAATGAAAAACTGTTTTTT.

V is TRBV23-1 and J is TRBJ2-5; TRBD1 is a possible D gene (5 bases). TRBV23-1 is assigned to the ORF class and has an uncertain function. Trimming took off 0 bases at V and 1 base at J, with 9 bases between the two ends. The CDR3 runs 15 residues. The CDR3 region has the DNA TGCGCCAGCAGTCAATCAGGCAGGGTCCAAGAGACCCAGTACTTC. Amino acids: CASSQSGRVQETQYF.

The chain carries TRBV7-6 and TRBJ1-2, with a possible D match to TRBD1 (5 bases). CDR1 is SGHVS and CDR2 is FNYEAQ in the germline V gene. Trimming left V 3 bases short and J 2 bases short, with 7 bases between. This CDR3 comprises 13 residues. CDR3 nucleotides: TGTGCCAGCAGCTTGGGGCAGAACTATGGCTACACCTTC. Protein product: CASSLGQNYGYTF.